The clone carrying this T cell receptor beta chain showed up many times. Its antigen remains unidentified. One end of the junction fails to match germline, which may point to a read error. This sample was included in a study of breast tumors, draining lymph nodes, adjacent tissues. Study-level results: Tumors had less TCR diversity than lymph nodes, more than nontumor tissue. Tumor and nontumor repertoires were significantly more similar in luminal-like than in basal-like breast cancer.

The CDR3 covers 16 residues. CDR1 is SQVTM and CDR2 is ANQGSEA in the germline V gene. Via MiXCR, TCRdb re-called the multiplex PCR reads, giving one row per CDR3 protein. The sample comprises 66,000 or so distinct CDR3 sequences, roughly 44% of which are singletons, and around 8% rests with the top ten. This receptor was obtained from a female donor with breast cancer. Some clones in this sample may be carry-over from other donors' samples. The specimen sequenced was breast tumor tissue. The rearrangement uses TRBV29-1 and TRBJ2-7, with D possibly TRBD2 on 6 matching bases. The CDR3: CSVVGGTFLPSYGQYF. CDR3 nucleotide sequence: TGCAGCGTTGTTGGGGGGACTTTCCTACCCTCCTACGGGCAGTACTTC.